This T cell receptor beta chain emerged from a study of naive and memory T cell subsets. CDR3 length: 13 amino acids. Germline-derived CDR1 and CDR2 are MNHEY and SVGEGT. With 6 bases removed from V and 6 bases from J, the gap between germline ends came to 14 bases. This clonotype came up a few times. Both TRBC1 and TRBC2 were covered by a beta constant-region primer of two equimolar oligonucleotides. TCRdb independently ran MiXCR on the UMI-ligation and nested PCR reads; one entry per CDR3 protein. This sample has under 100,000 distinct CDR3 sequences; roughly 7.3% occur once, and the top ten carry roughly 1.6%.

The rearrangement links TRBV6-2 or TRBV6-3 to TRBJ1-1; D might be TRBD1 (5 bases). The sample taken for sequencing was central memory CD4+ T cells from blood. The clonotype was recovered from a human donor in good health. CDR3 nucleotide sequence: TGTGCCAGCAGCCTACGGGGCGTCTCTGAAGCTTTCTTT. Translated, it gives CASSLRGVSEAFF.